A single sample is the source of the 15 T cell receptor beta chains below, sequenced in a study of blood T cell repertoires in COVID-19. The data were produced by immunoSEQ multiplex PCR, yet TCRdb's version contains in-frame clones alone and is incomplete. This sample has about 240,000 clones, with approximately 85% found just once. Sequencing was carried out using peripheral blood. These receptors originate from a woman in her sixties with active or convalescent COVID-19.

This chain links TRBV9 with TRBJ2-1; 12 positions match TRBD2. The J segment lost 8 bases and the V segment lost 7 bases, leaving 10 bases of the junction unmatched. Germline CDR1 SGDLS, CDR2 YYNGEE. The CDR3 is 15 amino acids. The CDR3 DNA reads TGTGCCAGCGGACCTAGCGGGGGGGCCGTATATGAGCAGTTCTTC. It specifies CASGPSGGAVYEQFF.

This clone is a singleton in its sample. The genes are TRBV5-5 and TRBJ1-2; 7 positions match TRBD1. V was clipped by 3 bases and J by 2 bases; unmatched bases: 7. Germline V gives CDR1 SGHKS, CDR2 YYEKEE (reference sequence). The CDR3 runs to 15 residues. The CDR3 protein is CASSSRTGSNYGYTF. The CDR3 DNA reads TGTGCCAGCAGCTCGCGGACAGGTTCGAACTATGGCTACACCTTC.

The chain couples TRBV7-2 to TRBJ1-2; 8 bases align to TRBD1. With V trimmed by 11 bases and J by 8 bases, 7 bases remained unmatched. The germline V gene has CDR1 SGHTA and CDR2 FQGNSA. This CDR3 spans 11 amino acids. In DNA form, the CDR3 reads TGTGCCGGGCAGGGGGCCGGGGGCTACACCTTC. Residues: CAGQGAGGYTF.

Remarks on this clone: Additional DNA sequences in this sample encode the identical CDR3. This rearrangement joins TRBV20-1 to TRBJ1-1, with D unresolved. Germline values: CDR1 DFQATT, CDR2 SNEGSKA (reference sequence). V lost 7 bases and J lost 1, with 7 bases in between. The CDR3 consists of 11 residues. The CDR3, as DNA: TGCAGTGTGGAGGGGAACACTGAAGCTTTCTTT. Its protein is CSVEGNTEAFF.

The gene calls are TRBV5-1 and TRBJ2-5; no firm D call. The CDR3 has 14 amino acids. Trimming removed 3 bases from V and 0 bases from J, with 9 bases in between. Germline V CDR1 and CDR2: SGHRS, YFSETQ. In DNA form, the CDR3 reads TGCGCCAGCAGCTCGGGTGGGTACCAAGAGACCCAGTACTTC. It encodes CASSSGGYQETQYF.

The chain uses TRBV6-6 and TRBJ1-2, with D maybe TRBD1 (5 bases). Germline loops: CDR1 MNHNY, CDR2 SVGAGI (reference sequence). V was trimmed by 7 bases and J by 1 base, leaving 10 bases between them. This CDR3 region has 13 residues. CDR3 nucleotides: TGTGCCAGCACCAAGGACATTAACTATGGCTACACCTTC. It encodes CASTKDINYGYTF.

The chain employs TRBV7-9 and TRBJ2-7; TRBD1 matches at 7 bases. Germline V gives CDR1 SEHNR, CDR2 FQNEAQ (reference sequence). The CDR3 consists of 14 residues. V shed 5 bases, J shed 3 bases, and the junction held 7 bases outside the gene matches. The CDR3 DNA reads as TGTGCCAGCAGCCCCCGGGACAGCAGCTACGAGCAGTACTTC. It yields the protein CASSPRDSSYEQYF. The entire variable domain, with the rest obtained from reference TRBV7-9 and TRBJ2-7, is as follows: DTGVSQNPRHKITKRGQNVTFRCDPISEHNRLYWYRQTLGQGPEFLTYFQNEAQLEKSRLLSDRFSAERPKGSFSTLEIQRTEQGDSAMYLCASSPRDSSYEQYFGPGTRLTVT.

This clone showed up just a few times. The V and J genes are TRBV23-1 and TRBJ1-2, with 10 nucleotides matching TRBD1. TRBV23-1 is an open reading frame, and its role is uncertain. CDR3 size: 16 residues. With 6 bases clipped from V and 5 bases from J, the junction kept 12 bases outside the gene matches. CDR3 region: CASRPYPGQGGYGYTF. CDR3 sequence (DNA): TGCGCCAGCAGACCCTACCCCGGACAGGGGGGTTATGGCTACACCTTC.

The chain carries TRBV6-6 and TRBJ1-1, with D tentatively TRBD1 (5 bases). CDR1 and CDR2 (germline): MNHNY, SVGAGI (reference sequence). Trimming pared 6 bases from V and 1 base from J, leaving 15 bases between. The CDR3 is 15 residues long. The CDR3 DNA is TGTGCCAGCAGCCAGGGAGGTGGTAGGAACACTGAAGCTTTCTTT. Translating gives CASSQGGGRNTEAFF.

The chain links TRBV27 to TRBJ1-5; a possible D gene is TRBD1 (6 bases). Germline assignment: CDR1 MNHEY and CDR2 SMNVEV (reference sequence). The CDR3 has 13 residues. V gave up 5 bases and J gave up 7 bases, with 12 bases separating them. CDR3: CASSRTVYQPQHF. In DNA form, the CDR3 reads TGTGCCAGCAGTAGGACAGTCTACCAGCCCCAGCATTTT.

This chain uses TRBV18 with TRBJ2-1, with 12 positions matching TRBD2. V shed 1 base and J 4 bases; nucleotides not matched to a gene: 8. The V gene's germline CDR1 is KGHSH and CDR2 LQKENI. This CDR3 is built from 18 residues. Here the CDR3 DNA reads TGTGCCAGCTCACCACTGCTAGCGGGGGGGGGCACTTACAATGAGCAGTTCTTC. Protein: CASSPLLAGGGTYNEQFF.

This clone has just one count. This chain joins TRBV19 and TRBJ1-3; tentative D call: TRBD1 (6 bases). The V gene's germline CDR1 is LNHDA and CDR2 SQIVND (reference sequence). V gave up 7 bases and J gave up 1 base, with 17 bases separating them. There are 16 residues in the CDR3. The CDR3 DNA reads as TGTGCCAGTAAACAGGGCGGTAGCAATTCTGGAAACACCATATATTTT. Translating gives CASKQGGSNSGNTIYF.

The CDR3 DNA reads TGTGCCAGCAGCTTAGGAGGTTATAATCAGCCCCAGCATTTT. This gives the protein CASSLGGYNQPQHF. This chain joins TRBV7-2 and TRBJ1-5; D call uncertain. Germline-derived CDR1 and CDR2 are SGHTA and FQGNSA. This CDR3 is 14 amino acids long. V was pared by 1 base and J by 4 bases, with 8 bases between.

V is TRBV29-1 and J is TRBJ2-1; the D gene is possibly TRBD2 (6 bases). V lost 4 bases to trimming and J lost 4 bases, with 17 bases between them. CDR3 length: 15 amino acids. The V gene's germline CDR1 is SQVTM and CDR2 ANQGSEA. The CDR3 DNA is TGCAGCGTTGGGTGGCGGGACGGACGATACAATGAGCAGTTCTTC. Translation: CSVGWRDGRYNEQFF.

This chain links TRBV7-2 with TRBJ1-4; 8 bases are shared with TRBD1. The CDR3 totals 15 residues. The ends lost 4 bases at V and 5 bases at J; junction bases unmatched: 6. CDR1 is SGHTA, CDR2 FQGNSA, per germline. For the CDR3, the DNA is TGTGCCAGCAGCTCCCGGACAGGGCCCAATGAAAAACTGTTTTTT. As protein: CASSSRTGPNEKLFF.